In its sample, the clone carrying this T cell receptor (beta chain) was seen a few times. The antigen is not known. The sample comes from a study of T cell repertoires in cytomegalovirus infection. General study findings and limits: Identification of carriers of CMV plus the relevant HLA was achieved through cumulative public TCR beta family frequency. Dominating the ex vivo response were HLA-C-restricted CMV-specific TCR beta clonotypes.

Germline V gene sequence: CDR1 MDHEN, CDR2 SYDVKM. Trimming shortened V by 6 bases and J by 1 base, and 13 bases separated the two germline ends. CDR3 length equals 14 residues. MiXCR, run by TCRdb on the reads, gives a single entry per CDR3 protein. The sample has a few hundred thousand distinct CDR3 sequences; more than 30% are singletons. The rearrangement uses TRBV28 and TRBJ2-7; TRBD1 might be the D (6 bases). The sequencing used cultured PBMCs, collected from culture after CMV antigen stimulation. This clonotype was sampled from a human donor in good health (CMV status not recorded). Some clones in this sample may be carry-over from other donors' samples. The CDR3 DNA reads TGTGCCAGCAGCTCTTCAGGGGTGTCCTACGAGCAGTACTTC. This translates into CASSSSGVSYEQYF. The whole variable domain, remainder taken from reference TRBV28 and TRBJ2-7, is DVKVTQSSRYLVKRTGEKVFLECVQDMDHENMFWYRQDPGLGLRLIYFSYDVKMKEKGDIPEGYSVSREKKERFSLILESASTNQTSMYLCASSSSGVSYEQYFGPGTRLTVT.